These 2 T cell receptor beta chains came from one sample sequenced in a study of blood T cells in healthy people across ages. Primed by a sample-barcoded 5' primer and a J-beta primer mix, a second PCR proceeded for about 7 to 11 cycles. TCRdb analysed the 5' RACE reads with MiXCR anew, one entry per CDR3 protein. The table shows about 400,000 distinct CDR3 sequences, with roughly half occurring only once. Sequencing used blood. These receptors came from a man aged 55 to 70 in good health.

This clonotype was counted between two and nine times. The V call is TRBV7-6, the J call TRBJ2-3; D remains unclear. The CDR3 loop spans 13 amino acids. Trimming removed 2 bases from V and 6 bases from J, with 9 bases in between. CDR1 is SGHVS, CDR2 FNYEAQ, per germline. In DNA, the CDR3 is TGTGCCAGCAGCTTAAATCCGGCGGATACGCAGTATTTT. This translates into CASSLNPADTQYF.

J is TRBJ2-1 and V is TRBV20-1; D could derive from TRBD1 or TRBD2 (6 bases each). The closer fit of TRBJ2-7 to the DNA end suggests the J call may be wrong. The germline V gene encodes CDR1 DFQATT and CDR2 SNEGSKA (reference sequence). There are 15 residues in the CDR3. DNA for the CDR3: TGCAGTGCTATTTGGGTCGGGGGCCCTAGCAATGAGCAGTACTTC. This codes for CSAIWVGGPSNEQYF.